Listed below are T cell receptor beta chains from one sample, sequenced in a study of neurological immune-mediated disorders. In TCRdb, the 5' RACE reads were re-called with MiXCR into one record per CDR3 protein. The sample shows under 70,000 distinct CDR3 sequences, around 5% of them seen only once. The sequenced sample was PBMCs. These receptor sequences come from a woman aged 25-40 years with multiple sclerosis. Each CDR3 is given with its conserved first and last residue. The order of the fields is clone size, J gene, V gene, D gene, CDR3 protein, CDR3 DNA. A D gene is named only where the DNA matches it firmly. Expanded clones are given a class, and other clones once, few, many or no size at all.

many TRBJ2-7 TRBV4-1 . CASSQDYRNIYEQYF TGCGCCAGCAGCCAAGATTACAGGAACATATACGAGCAGTACTTC
few TRBJ2-7 TRBV9 TRBD2 CASSTSGAGGYEQYF TGTGCCAGCAGCACGAGCGGGGCGGGGGGCTACGAGCAGTACTTC
. TRBJ1-1 TRBV7-6 . CASSFGQGAEAFF TGTGCCAGCAGCTTTGGCCAGGGCGCTGAAGCTTTCTTT
. TRBJ2-7 TRBV6-1 TRBD1 CASSERYGDRDTSYEQYF TGTGCCAGCAGTGAACGGTATGGGGACAGGGACACCTCCTACGAGCAGTACTTC
many TRBJ1-1 TRBV5-4 TRBD1 CASSAPPGQLNTEAFF TGTGCCAGCAGCGCTCCACCGGGACAGCTGAACACTGAAGCTTTCTTT
many TRBJ2-3 TRBV5-1 TRBD1 CASSWTGPDTQYF TGCGCCAGCAGCTGGACAGGACCAGATACGCAGTATTTT
many TRBJ2-5 TRBV5-5 . CASSGSHYQETQYF TGTGCCAGCAGCGGCTCACACTACCAAGAGACCCAGTACTTC
few TRBJ1-1 TRBV20-1 . CSGTTGWNTEAFF TGCAGTGGGACGACAGGCTGGAACACTGAAGCTTTCTTT
many TRBJ2-2 TRBV10-1 TRBD1 CASGQGTNTGELFF TGCGCCAGTGGACAGGGGACGAACACCGGGGAGCTGTTTTTT
many TRBJ2-3 TRBV5-1 . CASSPESLSTDTQYF TGCGCCAGCAGCCCGGAATCCTTAAGCACAGATACGCAGTATTTT
few TRBJ1-1 TRBV5-1 . CASSITGTGNTEAFF TGCGCCAGCAGCATCACAGGGACCGGGAACACTGAAGCTTTCTTT
. TRBJ2-7 TRBV11-2 . CASSFSEQYF TGTGCCAGCAGCTTTAGCGAGCAGTACTTC
many TRBJ2-5 TRBV20-1 . CSASLQPQETQYF TGCAGTGCTAGTCTCCAGCCTCAAGAGACCCAGTACTTC